These T cell receptor beta chains were read from a single sample in a study of cytomegalovirus exposure and HLA in healthy donors. The repertoire was sequenced with immunoSEQ multiplex PCR; TCRdb's copy has only in-frame clones and lacks some. The data show about 220,000 clones, with roughly 88% seen just once and approximately 2.9% held by the top ten. The sample comprised PBMCs. These receptors were taken from a woman younger than 35 in good health and CMV-seronegative. The CDR3 runs from the conserved cysteine through the conserved F or W. The D gene is left open where the match is weak. Expanded clones are given a class, and other clones once, few, many or no size at all.

j_gene: TRBJ1-2
v_gene: TRBV6-1
d_gene: .
abundance: few
CDR3aa: CASSESRTSIYGYTF
CDR3nt: TGTGCCAGCAGTGAATCCCGGACAAGCATCTATGGCTACACCTTC

j_gene: TRBJ2-7
v_gene: TRBV18
d_gene: .
abundance: .
CDR3aa: CASSPPAGGYEQYF
CDR3nt: TGTGCCAGCTCACCTCCGGCTGGGGGGTACGAGCAGTACTTC

j_gene: TRBJ2-3
v_gene: TRBV5-1
d_gene: TRBD2
abundance: .
CDR3aa: CASSIPSGSTDTQYF
CDR3nt: TGCGCCAGCAGCATCCCTAGCGGGAGTACAGATACGCAGTATTTT

j_gene: TRBJ2-3
v_gene: TRBV29-1
d_gene: .
abundance: .
CDR3aa: CSVGLGGDTQYF
CDR3nt: TGCAGCGTTGGACTGGGAGGAGATACGCAGTATTTT

j_gene: TRBJ2-7
v_gene: TRBV11-2
d_gene: TRBD2
abundance: .
CDR3aa: CASSFGGGFEQYF
CDR3nt: TGTGCCAGCAGCTTTGGCGGGGGGTTCGAGCAGTACTTC

j_gene: TRBJ2-3
v_gene: TRBV11-2
d_gene: TRBD2
abundance: .
CDR3aa: CASSLFRTSGSPDF
CDR3nt: TGTGCCAGCAGCTTATTCCGGACTAGCGGGAGTCCGGATTTT

j_gene: TRBJ2-7
v_gene: TRBV19
d_gene: .
abundance: .
CDR3aa: CASSNSQGYEQYF
CDR3nt: TGTGCCAGTAGTAACTCACAGGGCTACGAGCAGTACTTC

j_gene: TRBJ1-4
v_gene: TRBV15
d_gene: TRBD1
abundance: .
CDR3aa: CATSLGTATNEKLFF
CDR3nt: TGTGCCACCAGCCTAGGGACAGCCACAAATGAAAAACTGTTTTTT

j_gene: TRBJ2-7
v_gene: TRBV18
d_gene: TRBD1
abundance: .
CDR3aa: CASSPGQGVWEQYF
CDR3nt: TGTGCCAGCTCACCAGGACAGGGGGTCTGGGAGCAGTACTTC

j_gene: TRBJ2-3
v_gene: TRBV29-1
d_gene: TRBD2
abundance: .
CDR3aa: CSARGGRAPADTQYF
CDR3nt: TGCAGCGCCCGGGGCGGGAGGGCCCCCGCAGATACGCAGTATTTT

j_gene: TRBJ2-1
v_gene: TRBV10-3
d_gene: .
abundance: .
CDR3aa: CAISESLRADEQFF
CDR3nt: TGTGCCATCAGTGAGTCGCTCAGGGCTGATGAGCAGTTCTTC

j_gene: TRBJ1-2
v_gene: TRBV27
d_gene: .
abundance: .
CDR3aa: CASRNTGNYGYTF
CDR3nt: TGTGCCAGCAGGAATACAGGAAACTATGGTTACACCTTC

j_gene: TRBJ1-2
v_gene: TRBV6-6
d_gene: .
abundance: .
CDR3aa: CASSYSWGANYGYTF
CDR3nt: TGTGCCAGCAGTTATTCCTGGGGAGCTAACTATGGCTACACCTTC

j_gene: TRBJ2-7
v_gene: TRBV6-1
d_gene: TRBD2
abundance: .
CDR3aa: CASSEMSSGSYEQYF
CDR3nt: TGTGCCAGCAGTGAGATGTCTAGCGGCTCCTACGAGCAGTACTTC

j_gene: TRBJ2-2
v_gene: TRBV28
d_gene: TRBD2
abundance: .
CDR3aa: CASNGLAGNTGELFF
CDR3nt: TGTGCCAGCAATGGACTAGCGGGAAACACCGGGGAGCTGTTTTTT

j_gene: TRBJ1-2
v_gene: TRBV7-8
d_gene: TRBD1
abundance: .
CDR3aa: CASSLYQGAEDYGYTF
CDR3nt: TGTGCCAGCAGCCTATACCAGGGGGCGGAAGACTATGGCTACACCTTC

j_gene: TRBJ1-2
v_gene: TRBV4-1
d_gene: TRBD1
abundance: .
CDR3aa: CASSQGIRQGFRGYTF
CDR3nt: TGCGCCAGCAGCCAAGGGATCAGACAGGGTTTTAGGGGCTACACCTTC

j_gene: TRBJ2-5
v_gene: TRBV11-2
d_gene: .
abundance: .
CDR3aa: CASSLGWTVRETQYF
CDR3nt: TGTGCCAGCAGCCTGGGGTGGACAGTACGAGAGACCCAGTACTTC

j_gene: TRBJ2-5
v_gene: TRBV6-5
d_gene: .
abundance: .
CDR3aa: CASSRDTQETQYF
CDR3nt: TGTGCCAGCAGCCGGGACACACAAGAGACCCAGTACTTC

j_gene: TRBJ2-5
v_gene: TRBV11-2
d_gene: .
abundance: .
CDR3aa: CASSFGRQETQYF
CDR3nt: TGTGCCAGCAGCTTCGGCAGGCAAGAGACCCAGTACTTC

j_gene: TRBJ2-7
v_gene: TRBV19
d_gene: .
abundance: .
CDR3aa: CASSIGRGVYEQYF
CDR3nt: TGTGCCAGTAGTATCGGGCGGGGTGTCTACGAGCAGTACTTC

j_gene: TRBJ2-7
v_gene: TRBV30
d_gene: TRBD1
abundance: .
CDR3aa: CAWGSGTGVYEQYF
CDR3nt: TGTGCCTGGGGTTCCGGGACAGGGGTGTACGAGCAGTACTTC

j_gene: TRBJ2-5
v_gene: TRBV25-1
d_gene: TRBD1
abundance: .
CDR3aa: CASSRDSALGTQYF
CDR3nt: TGTGCCAGCAGTCGGGACAGCGCCTTAGGGACCCAGTACTTC

j_gene: TRBJ2-7
v_gene: TRBV4-1
d_gene: .
abundance: .
CDR3aa: CASSQEYRASYEQYF
CDR3nt: TGCGCCAGCAGCCAAGAGTACAGGGCCTCCTACGAGCAGTACTTC

j_gene: TRBJ1-2
v_gene: TRBV19
d_gene: TRBD1
abundance: few
CDR3aa: CASSDRDRGGYTF
CDR3nt: TGTGCCAGTAGTGACCGGGACAGGGGAGGCTACACCTTC

j_gene: TRBJ1-1
v_gene: TRBV29-1
d_gene: TRBD1
abundance: .
CDR3aa: CSVARGRGAEAFF
CDR3nt: TGCAGCGTGGCCAGGGGGAGAGGGGCTGAAGCTTTCTTT

j_gene: TRBJ2-5
v_gene: TRBV2
d_gene: TRBD1
abundance: .
CDR3aa: CASTSGTGLETQYF
CDR3nt: TGTGCCAGCACCTCCGGGACAGGGCTTGAGACCCAGTACTTC

j_gene: TRBJ2-1
v_gene: TRBV4-1
d_gene: .
abundance: .
CDR3aa: CASSDGPSNEQFF
CDR3nt: TGCGCCAGCAGCGACGGCCCTAGTAATGAGCAGTTCTTC

j_gene: TRBJ2-2
v_gene: TRBV5-6
d_gene: .
abundance: many
CDR3aa: CASSLSGANTGELFF
CDR3nt: TGTGCCAGCAGCTTGTCGGGGGCGAACACCGGGGAGCTGTTTTTT

j_gene: TRBJ1-5
v_gene: TRBV27
d_gene: TRBD1
abundance: .
CDR3aa: CASRTGGAGQPQHF
CDR3nt: TGTGCCAGCAGGACAGGGGGCGCAGGTCAGCCCCAGCATTTT

j_gene: TRBJ2-3
v_gene: TRBV2
d_gene: TRBD1
abundance: .
CDR3aa: CASSESGTGISTDTQYF
CDR3nt: TGTGCCAGCAGTGAATCCGGGACAGGGATTAGCACAGATACGCAGTATTTT

j_gene: TRBJ2-3
v_gene: TRBV4-1
d_gene: TRBD2
abundance: .
CDR3aa: CASSQDGLTGGLTDTQYF
CDR3nt: TGCGCCAGCAGCCAAGATGGGTTAACGGGAGGGCTGACAGATACGCAGTATTTT

j_gene: TRBJ2-7
v_gene: TRBV27
d_gene: .
abundance: .
CDR3aa: CASSWNPETIYEQYF
CDR3nt: TGTGCCAGCAGTTGGAATCCAGAGACAATCTACGAGCAGTACTTC

j_gene: TRBJ2-7
v_gene: TRBV28
d_gene: TRBD2
abundance: .
CDR3aa: CASTREAGLEQYF
CDR3nt: TGTGCCAGCACCCGGGAAGCGGGACTCGAGCAGTACTTC

j_gene: TRBJ2-1
v_gene: TRBV19
d_gene: TRBD2
abundance: .
CDR3aa: CASSISSGRLSYNEQFF
CDR3nt: TGTGCCAGTAGTATCTCTAGCGGGAGACTCTCCTACAATGAGCAGTTCTTC

j_gene: TRBJ2-3
v_gene: TRBV27
d_gene: TRBD2
abundance: .
CDR3aa: CASSSRLAGTSGTQYF
CDR3nt: TGTGCCAGCAGTTCCCGACTAGCGGGTACCTCGGGTACGCAGTATTTT

j_gene: TRBJ2-7
v_gene: TRBV6-1
d_gene: .
abundance: .
CDR3aa: CASSEEGGGRSPYEQYF
CDR3nt: TGTGCCAGCAGTGAAGAAGGGGGGGGCCGCTCCCCATACGAGCAGTACTTC

j_gene: TRBJ1-5
v_gene: TRBV10-2
d_gene: .
abundance: few
CDR3aa: CASTNTINQPQHF
CDR3nt: TGCGCCAGCACGAACACCATAAATCAGCCCCAGCATTTT

j_gene: TRBJ1-2
v_gene: TRBV6-5
d_gene: .
abundance: few
CDR3aa: CASSYGEGEYGYTF
CDR3nt: TGTGCCAGCAGTTACGGAGAGGGCGAGTATGGCTACACCTTC

j_gene: TRBJ2-3
v_gene: TRBV7-2
d_gene: TRBD2
abundance: .
CDR3aa: CASSFLGGVTDTQYF
CDR3nt: TGTGCCAGCAGCTTTTTGGGGGGGGTCACAGATACGCAGTATTTT

j_gene: TRBJ2-4
v_gene: TRBV5-6
d_gene: .
abundance: .
CDR3aa: CASSFTGNIQYF
CDR3nt: TGTGCCAGCAGCTTCACCGGAAACATTCAGTACTTC

j_gene: TRBJ2-1
v_gene: TRBV7-9
d_gene: .
abundance: .
CDR3aa: CASSFFAGNYNEQFF
CDR3nt: TGTGCCAGCAGCTTTTTTGCGGGAAATTACAATGAGCAGTTCTTC

j_gene: TRBJ2-3
v_gene: TRBV27
d_gene: .
abundance: .
CDR3aa: CASSGLNGTDTQYF
CDR3nt: TGTGCCAGCAGCGGACTGAACGGGACAGATACGCAGTATTTT

j_gene: TRBJ2-3
v_gene: TRBV6-1
d_gene: .
abundance: .
CDR3aa: CASTGSTDTQYF
CDR3nt: TGTGCCAGCACCGGGAGCACAGATACGCAGTATTTT

j_gene: TRBJ2-1
v_gene: TRBV7-6
d_gene: .
abundance: .
CDR3aa: CASSLSSPRRSLRRDNEQFF
CDR3nt: TGTGCCAGCAGCTTAAGCTCTCCGCGGCGCAGCTTGCGGCGGGACAATGAGCAGTTCTTC

j_gene: TRBJ1-2
v_gene: TRBV19
d_gene: TRBD1
abundance: .
CDR3aa: CASSPQGDYGYTF
CDR3nt: TGTGCCAGTAGTCCACAGGGGGACTATGGCTACACCTTC

j_gene: TRBJ1-3
v_gene: TRBV15
d_gene: .
abundance: .
CDR3aa: CATSRGAGGGNTIYF
CDR3nt: TGTGCCACCAGCAGAGGAGCAGGAGGTGGAAACACCATATATTTT

j_gene: TRBJ2-7
v_gene: TRBV11-2
d_gene: TRBD1
abundance: .
CDR3aa: CASSLGTPGQGDHEQYF
CDR3nt: TGTGCCAGCAGCTTAGGTACCCCGGGACAGGGTGATCACGAGCAGTACTTC

j_gene: TRBJ2-5
v_gene: TRBV2
d_gene: TRBD2
abundance: .
CDR3aa: CASSGASGRGNSQETQYF
CDR3nt: TGTGCCAGCAGTGGGGCTAGCGGGAGAGGAAACTCCCAAGAGACCCAGTACTTC

j_gene: TRBJ2-1
v_gene: TRBV7-9
d_gene: TRBD2
abundance: .
CDR3aa: CASRPSGGSSYNEQFF
CDR3nt: TGTGCCAGCAGACCATCGGGGGGAAGCTCCTACAATGAGCAGTTCTTC

j_gene: TRBJ2-7
v_gene: TRBV19
d_gene: .
abundance: .
CDR3aa: CASSNVLASGYEQYF
CDR3nt: TGTGCCAGTAGTAACGTGCTCGCCTCGGGCTACGAGCAGTACTTC

j_gene: TRBJ2-3
v_gene: TRBV4-2
d_gene: TRBD2
abundance: .
CDR3aa: CASSQESLDSGSSDTQYF
CDR3nt: TGTGCCAGCAGCCAAGAGTCCCTAGATAGCGGGAGCTCAGATACGCAGTATTTT

j_gene: TRBJ2-7
v_gene: TRBV19
d_gene: TRBD1
abundance: .
CDR3aa: CASSIAGGDYEQYF
CDR3nt: TGTGCCAGTAGTATAGCAGGGGGTGACTACGAGCAGTACTTC

j_gene: TRBJ1-5
v_gene: TRBV28
d_gene: .
abundance: .
CDR3aa: CASLSGNQPQHF
CDR3nt: TGTGCCAGCCTTTCCGGCAATCAGCCCCAGCATTTT

j_gene: TRBJ2-5
v_gene: TRBV5-4
d_gene: TRBD2
abundance: .
CDR3aa: CASSSGLAGGLETQYF
CDR3nt: TGTGCCAGCAGCTCAGGACTAGCGGGAGGACTAGAGACCCAGTACTTC

j_gene: TRBJ1-1
v_gene: TRBV5-1
d_gene: TRBD1
abundance: once
CDR3aa: CASSLRPGTANTEAFF
CDR3nt: TGCGCCAGCAGCCTGAGACCCGGGACAGCCAACACTGAAGCTTTCTTT